These T cell receptor beta chains were read from a single sample in a study of T cells in Graves' hyperthyroidism and ophthalmopathy. TCRdb processed the multiplex PCR reads anew with MiXCR; each CDR3 protein has one entry. The sample consists of almost 350,000 distinct CDR3 sequences, less than 20% of them appearing once. Sequencing was done on a sample of blood. Receptors originate from a woman aged 35 to 49 with Graves' ophthalmopathy. Both conserved end residues are part of each CDR3. D genes are given only for firm matches. Clone sizes are given selectively: once, few, many, or a class where the clone is expanded.

>TRBJ1-5|NA|many|TRBV4-1
CASSPEASKNQPQHF
TGCGCCAGCAGCCCGGAGGCCAGTAAGAATCAGCCCCAGCATTTT
>TRBJ1-1|NA|many|TRBV2
CASSQEPGSNTEAFF
TGTGCCAGCAGCCAGGAACCAGGATCGAACACTGAAGCTTTCTTT
>TRBJ2-5|NA|many|TRBV4-3
CASSQGHMEGETQYF
TGCGCCAGCAGCCAAGGACATATGGAGGGAGAGACCCAGTACTTC
>TRBJ1-1|NA|many|TRBV28
CASLYDGTPSEAFF
TGTGCCAGCCTCTACGACGGGACACCAAGTGAAGCTTTCTTT
>TRBJ2-7|TRBD2|NA|TRBV28
CASSPPTNLAGGRGYEQYF
TGTGCCAGCAGTCCCCCCACAAATCTAGCGGGAGGGAGGGGCTACGAGCAGTACTTC
>TRBJ2-7|TRBD1|many|TRBV24-1
CATSDPLTTGDYEQYF
TGTGCCACCAGTGACCCCTTGACGACAGGGGACTACGAGCAGTACTTC
>TRBJ1-2|TRBD1|many|TRBV28
CASRGTGSANYGYTF
TGTGCCAGCAGGGGGACAGGGTCAGCTAACTATGGCTACACCTTC
>TRBJ2-2|TRBD1|many|TRBV19
CASSILDRDTGELFF
TGTGCCAGTAGTATACTGGACAGGGACACCGGGGAGCTGTTTTTT
>TRBJ1-1|NA|many|TRBV7-9
CASSLAGRDTEAFF
TGTGCCAGCAGCTTAGCGGGCAGGGACACTGAAGCTTTCTTT
>TRBJ1-1|NA|many|TRBV6-6
CASLNLMNTEAFF
TGTGCCAGCCTGAACCTCATGAACACTGAAGCTTTCTTT
>TRBJ2-7|NA|many|TRBV10-3
CAISDSVFGYEQYF
TGTGCCATCAGTGACTCGGTTTTCGGCTACGAGCAGTACTTC
>TRBJ2-6|NA|many|TRBV11-1
CASRGIRGPTSGANVLTF
TGTGCCAGCAGGGGAATCAGGGGACCTACCTCTGGGGCCAACGTCCTGACTTTC
>TRBJ1-2|TRBD1|many|TRBV5-6
CASSETGLAGYGYTF
TGTGCCAGCAGCGAGACAGGGTTGGCTGGGTATGGCTACACCTTC
>TRBJ1-5|TRBD1|NA|TRBV6-1
CASKGTGEINQPQHF
TGTGCCAGCAAGGGGACAGGGGAGATCAATCAGCCCCAGCATTTT
>TRBJ2-2|TRBD2|many|TRBV12-3/TRBV12-4
CASRGTSGYTGELFF
TGTGCCAGCAGGGGGACTAGCGGATACACCGGGGAGCTGTTTTTT
>TRBJ2-7|NA|many|TRBV6-1
CASSATASYEQYF
TGTGCCAGCAGTGCGACAGCGTCCTACGAGCAGTACTTC
>TRBJ1-1|NA|many|TRBV20-1
CSAIRQVKNTEAFF
TGCAGTGCTATTCGACAGGTCAAGAACACTGAAGCTTTCTTT
>TRBJ1-1|NA|many|TRBV11-1
CASSPRVGVRTEAFF
TGTGCCAGCAGCCCTCGGGTCGGGGTGAGGACTGAAGCTTTCTTT
>TRBJ2-6|TRBD1|many|TRBV19
CASSPLDREISGANVLTF
TGTGCCAGCTCACCCCTGGACAGGGAAATCTCTGGGGCCAACGTCCTGACTTTC
>TRBJ2-7|TRBD2|many|TRBV28
CASSLISGRADEQYF
TGTGCCAGCAGTTTAATAAGCGGGAGGGCCGACGAGCAGTACTTC
>TRBJ1-2|TRBD1|NA|TRBV29-1
CSVAGTEGFIYGYIF
TGCAGCGTCGCGGGGACAGAGGGCTTCATCTATGGCTACATCTTC
>TRBJ1-5|TRBD1|NA|TRBV12-3/TRBV12-4
CASSLEGQGSNQPQHF
TGTGCCAGCAGTTTAGAAGGACAGGGCAGCAATCAGCCCCAGCATTTT
>TRBJ2-5|TRBD2|NA|TRBV29-1
CSVAASGNLETQYF
TGCAGCGTTGCTGCTAGCGGGAACTTAGAGACCCAGTACTTC
>TRBJ1-2|NA|NA|TRBV9
CASSVVGMGGSHGYTF
TGTGCCAGCAGCGTAGTAGGAATGGGGGGGTCTCATGGCTACACCTTC
>TRBJ1-1|TRBD1|many|TRBV6-5
CASANNRGLTEAFF
TGTGCCAGCGCGAATAACAGGGGGCTAACTGAAGCTTTCTTT
>TRBJ2-7|NA|NA|TRBV11-1
CASSVGLVGEQYF
TGTGCCAGCAGCGTGGGACTCGTGGGGGAGCAGTACTTC